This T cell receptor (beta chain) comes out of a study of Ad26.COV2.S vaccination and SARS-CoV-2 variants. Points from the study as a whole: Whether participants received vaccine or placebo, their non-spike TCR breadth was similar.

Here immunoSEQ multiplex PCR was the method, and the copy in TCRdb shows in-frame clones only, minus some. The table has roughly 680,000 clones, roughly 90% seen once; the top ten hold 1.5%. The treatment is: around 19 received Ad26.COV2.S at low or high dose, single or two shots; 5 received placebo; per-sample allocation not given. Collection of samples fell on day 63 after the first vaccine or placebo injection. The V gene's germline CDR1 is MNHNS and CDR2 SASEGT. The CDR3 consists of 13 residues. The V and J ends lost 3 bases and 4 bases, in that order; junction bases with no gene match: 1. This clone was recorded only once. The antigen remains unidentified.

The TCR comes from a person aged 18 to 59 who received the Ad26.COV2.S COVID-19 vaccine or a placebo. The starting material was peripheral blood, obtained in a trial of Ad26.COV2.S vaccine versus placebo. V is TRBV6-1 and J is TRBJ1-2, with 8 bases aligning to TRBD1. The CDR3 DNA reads TGTGCCAGCAGTGAGACAGGGGCCTATGGCTACACCTTC. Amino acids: CASSETGAYGYTF.